The 28 T cell receptor beta chains below were found in one sample sequenced in a study of cytomegalovirus exposure and HLA in healthy donors. The study ran its PCR with 60 Vbeta and 13 Jbeta primers. TCRdb's copy holds only in-frame clones and misses some; the assay was immunoSEQ multiplex PCR. The sample includes fewer than 250,000 clones, approximately 86% of them seen just once. Sequencing used PBMCs. Receptor source: a boy aged 2-15 years in good health and CMV-seronegative.

The rearrangement links TRBV9 to TRBJ2-3, with TRBD2 matching 10 bases. The trim removed 3 bases at V and 4 bases at J, leaving 11 bases unmatched. CDR1 is SGDLS, CDR2 YYNGEE, per germline. The CDR3 contains 17 residues. The CDR3 sequence is CASSGGTSLAGADTQYF. The CDR3, as DNA: TGTGCCAGCAGCGGGGGGACTAGCCTAGCGGGGGCAGATACGCAGTATTTT.

This clone was observed a single time. This sequence joins TRBV7-6 and TRBJ2-7, with 12 bases identical to TRBD1. The CDR3 length is 20 residues. The germline V gene has CDR1 SGHVS and CDR2 FNYEAQ. V shed 0 bases, J shed 4 bases, and the junction held 16 bases outside the gene matches. The DNA for the CDR3 is TGTGCCAGCAGCTTAGCGGGGCGGGGGACAGGGGGCGCCAATATTTACGAGCAGTACTTC. Amino acid sequence: CASSLAGRGTGGANIYEQYF.

This rearrangement joins TRBV29-1 to TRBJ2-7; tentatively, D is TRBD2 (5 bases). The CDR3 covers 14 residues. Germline values: CDR1 SQVTM, CDR2 ANQGSEA. CDR3 residues: CRVSRAQTTYEQYF. Here the CDR3 DNA reads TGCAGGGTATCCCGGGCCCAGACTACCTACGAGCAGTACTTC.

This chain links TRBV5-1 with TRBJ2-7, with TRBD2 as a possible D gene (6 bases). In germline, CDR1 is SGHRS, CDR2 YFSETQ. There are 13 residues in the CDR3. Trimming took 6 bases from V and 5 from J, leaving 15 bases between them. CDR3: CASNRQPGDEQYF. Written as DNA, the CDR3 is TGCGCCAGCAACCGACAGCCGGGAGACGAGCAGTACTTC.

The V call is TRBV2, the J call TRBJ1-4; TRBD1 aligns across 11 bases. Unmatched junction bases numbered 5, after V lost 7 bases and J lost 10 bases. The length of the CDR3 is 13 residues. Germline CDR1 is SNHLY and CDR2 is FYNNEI. CDR3 DNA: TGTGCCAGCACCGGGACAGGGGGGGGAAAACTGTTTTTT. As protein: CASTGTGGGKLFF.

V and J are TRBV20-1 and TRBJ2-1; D remains ambiguous. V was pared by 3 bases and J by 9 bases, with 9 bases between. The CDR3 runs to 11 residues. Per germline, CDR1 DFQATT and CDR2 SNEGSKA (reference sequence). In DNA form, the CDR3 reads TGCAGTGCTAGTGTGACGGGTGAGCAGTTCTTC. Amino acid sequence: CSASVTGEQFF.

The chain's CDR3 is CASTPTSGEGETQYF. In DNA form, the CDR3 reads TGTGCCAGCACTCCGACTAGCGGGGAGGGGGAGACCCAGTACTTC. The gene calls are TRBV2 and TRBJ2-5; TRBD2 matches 11 bases. V dropped 7 bases and J dropped 5; count of bases not matched to a gene: 9. Germline values: CDR1 SNHLY, CDR2 FYNNEI. The length of the CDR3 is 15 residues.

The chain carries TRBV28 and TRBJ2-7; D ambiguous. CDR1 and CDR2 (germline): MDHEN, SYDVKM. The CDR3 runs 11 residues. Trimming shortened V by 3 bases and J by 3 bases, and 3 bases separated the two germline ends. In DNA, the CDR3 is TGTGCCAGCAGTTTCGGCTACGAGCAGTACTTC. Translating gives CASSFGYEQYF.

The V and J genes are TRBV28 and TRBJ1-5; D not certain. The ends were cut back, 0 bases at V and 3 bases at J, with 6 bases in the middle. The CDR3 is made up of 14 amino acids. The germline gives CDR1 MDHEN, CDR2 SYDVKM. CDR3: CASSLWAVNQPQHF. DNA for the CDR3: TGTGCCAGCAGTTTATGGGCAGTCAATCAGCCCCAGCATTTT.

The rearrangement links TRBV4-1 to TRBJ1-5; 10 positions match TRBD1. In germline, CDR1 is MGHRA, CDR2 YSYEKL. V lost 0 bases, J lost 3 bases, and 2 bases stayed unmatched. This CDR3 comprises 16 residues. The CDR3 is CASSQDDRGHNQPQHF. The DNA of the CDR3 is TGCGCCAGCAGCCAAGACGACAGGGGGCACAATCAGCCCCAGCATTTT.

In DNA, the CDR3 is TGTGCCAGCAGCCGACCGGGAGATCGGGCTTTTGGCTACACCTTC. Its translation is CASSRPGDRAFGYTF. The chain links TRBV19 to TRBJ1-2; unclear D gene. The V end was cut by 9 bases, the J end by 7 bases, with 24 bases between. The CDR3 is 15 amino acids. Germline assignment: CDR1 LNHDA and CDR2 SQIVND (reference sequence).

The chain employs TRBV18 and TRBJ1-1; D is perhaps TRBD1 (5 bases). Germline V gives CDR1 KGHSH, CDR2 LQKENI. The V gene lost 4 bases and the J gene lost 1 base, with 16 bases spanning the gap. The CDR3 covers 16 residues. The CDR3 nucleotides read TGTGCCAGCTCACTGTCCGCGGGGGTAGGGAACACTGAAGCTTTCTTT. Protein: CASSLSAGVGNTEAFF.

The chain has TRBV19 and TRBJ2-2, with D maybe TRBD1 (6 bases). Germline V gene sequence: CDR1 LNHDA, CDR2 SQIVND (reference sequence). CDR3 length equals 15 residues. The ends were cut back, 6 bases at V and 4 bases at J, with 15 bases in the middle. The CDR3 DNA is TGTGCCAGTAGCCAACCGGGACATCTCACCGGGGAGCTGTTTTTT. Its protein is CASSQPGHLTGELFF.

The DNA of the CDR3 is TGTGCCAGCAAAGAAAGGGGGGGAGACGGGGAGCTGTTTTTT. This translates into CASKERGGDGELFF. The chain carries TRBV2 and TRBJ2-2; D is perhaps TRBD2 (7 bases). CDR1 and CDR2 from the germline V gene are SNHLY and FYNNEI. The CDR3 has 14 residues. V lost 7 bases and J 7 bases, leaving 16 bases between the germline ends.

The V call is TRBV6-4, the J call TRBJ2-1; TRBD2 agrees at 10 bases. J was trimmed by 9 bases and V by 6 bases; bases with no gene match: 11. This CDR3 is built from 15 residues. Germline-derived CDR1 and CDR2 are MRHNA and SNTAGT. In DNA, the CDR3 is TGTGCCAGCAGCCTCAGCGGGGGGGCAAACGCTGAGCAGTTCTTC. Protein product: CASSLSGGANAEQFF.

J is TRBJ2-7 and V is TRBV28, with TRBD1 matching 12 bases. The junction had 8 bases not matched to a gene; V was cut back by 3 bases and J by 11 bases. The germline V gene encodes CDR1 MDHEN and CDR2 SYDVKM. The CDR3 is 14 amino acids. The CDR3 region has the DNA TGTGCCAGCAGTTTCCCGGGACAGGGGGCTGGGAAGTACTTC. Translation: CASSFPGQGAGKYF.

The chain links TRBV2 to TRBJ1-6; TRBD1 is a possible D gene (6 bases). CDR1 is SNHLY, CDR2 FYNNEI, per germline. The CDR3 extends over 14 amino acids. V lost 7 bases, J lost 7 bases, and 14 bases lay in between. The CDR3 is CASTGNRVNSPLHF. The CDR3 DNA reads as TGTGCCAGCACGGGAAACAGGGTAAATTCACCCCTCCACTTT.

The chain links TRBV9 to TRBJ1-2; TRBD1 matches 8 bases. After removal of 0 bases from V and 5 bases from J, the junction contained 3 bases not matched to a gene. The CDR3 has 14 residues. CDR1 and CDR2 from the germline V gene are SGDLS and YYNGEE. The CDR3 is CASSVDRGAYGYTF. The CDR3 region has the DNA TGTGCCAGCAGCGTAGACAGGGGGGCTTATGGCTACACCTTC.

V is TRBV4-2 and J is TRBJ2-1, with TRBD2 identical over 10 bases. CDR3 length: 15 residues. Unmatched junction bases numbered 1, after V lost 2 bases and J lost 3 bases. Germline V gives CDR1 LGHNA, CDR2 YNFKEQ. The CDR3 here is CASSQPSGGYNEQFF. The CDR3 DNA sequence: TGTGCCAGCAGCCAACCTAGCGGGGGCTACAATGAGCAGTTCTTC.

The chain recombines TRBV6-1 with TRBJ1-3; a possible D gene is TRBD1 (6 bases). Germline loops: CDR1 MNHNS, CDR2 SASEGT. The CDR3 contains 14 residues. V was shortened by 10 bases and J by 2 bases, with 15 bases between the two germline ends. The CDR3 DNA reads as TGTGCCACCCTCCAGGGGTTCGCTGGAAACACCATATATTTT. Translation gives CATLQGFAGNTIYF.

This chain joins TRBV27 and TRBJ2-5, with D perhaps matching TRBD2 (5 bases). The V end was cut by 6 bases, the J end by 6 bases, with 14 bases between. This CDR3 is built from 13 residues. In germline, CDR1 is MNHEY, CDR2 SMNVEV (reference sequence). The CDR3 protein is CASSPDYSKTQYF. The CDR3 DNA reads as TGTGCCAGCAGCCCCGACTACAGCAAGACCCAGTACTTC.

V usage is TRBV27 and J usage is TRBJ2-5; 11 nucleotides align to TRBD1. This CDR3 comprises 17 residues. J was trimmed by 5 bases and V by 4 bases; bases with no gene match: 12. Germline V lookup: CDR1 MNHEY, CDR2 SMNVEV (reference sequence). Here the CDR3 reads CASSSSAGDRGVETQYF. The CDR3 DNA is TGTGCCAGCAGTTCGTCAGCCGGGGACAGGGGGGTTGAGACCCAGTACTTC.

The chain joins TRBV19 to TRBJ1-5; 11 bases line up with TRBD1. CDR1 is LNHDA and CDR2 is SQIVND in the germline V gene (reference sequence). Trimming cost V 8 bases and J 7 bases; bases outside gene matches: 4. The CDR3 is made up of 13 amino acids. CDR3 residues: CASGQGAGQPQHF. CDR3 coding DNA: TGTGCCAGTGGACAGGGGGCTGGCCAGCCCCAGCATTTT.

This CDR3 is CASRTGTSGPEGTQYF. The CDR3 DNA reads as TGTGCCAGCAGGACCGGGACTAGCGGGCCGGAGGGTACGCAGTATTTT. The chain links TRBV5-4 to TRBJ2-3, with 12 positions matching TRBD2. J gave up 8 bases and V 5 bases, and 12 bases lay outside the gene matches. The CDR3 is 16 amino acids. Germline V gives CDR1 SGHNT, CDR2 YYREEE (reference sequence). The whole variable domain, remainder taken from reference TRBV5-4 and TRBJ2-3, is ETGVTQSPTHLIKTRGQQVTLRCSSQSGHNTVSWYQQALGQGPQFIFQYYREEENGRGNFPPRFSGLQFPNYSSELNVNALELDDSALYLCASRTGTSGPEGTQYFGPGTRLTVL.

The CDR3 DNA sequence: TGTGCCAGCAGCAGCCAGGGAATTTACGAGCAGTACTTC. Protein product: CASSSQGIYEQYF. The chain joins TRBV6-1 to TRBJ2-7, with D perhaps matching TRBD1 (5 bases). Germline CDR1 MNHNS, CDR2 SASEGT. This CDR3 has 13 residues. Trimming left V 6 bases short and J 4 bases short, with 13 bases between.

J is TRBJ1-2 and V is TRBV5-8, with 8 bases lining up with TRBD1. Trimming removed 5 bases from V and 4 bases from J; junction bases left unmatched: 4. CDR3 length: 13 amino acids. Per germline, CDR1 SGHTS and CDR2 YDEGEE. CDR3 in amino acids: CASRRTGGYGYTF. The CDR3 DNA follows: TGTGCCAGCAGACGAACAGGGGGCTATGGCTACACCTTC. The full variable domain, in which reference TRBV5-8 and TRBJ1-2 provide the parts outside the CDR3, is EAGVTQSPTHLIKTRGQQATLRCSPISGHTSVYWYQQALGLGLQFLLWYDEGEERNRGNFPPRFSGRQFPNYSSELNVNALELEDSALYLCASRRTGGYGYTFGSGTRLTVV.

The chain links TRBV7-9 to TRBJ1-5, with TRBD1 as a possible D gene (5 bases). Trimming left V 5 bases short and J 5 bases short, with 13 bases between. Germline CDR1 SEHNR, CDR2 FQNEAQ (reference sequence). The CDR3 is 14 amino acids. CDR3 amino acids: CASSHPGGDQPQHF. The CDR3 region has the DNA TGTGCCAGCAGCCACCCGGGGGGGGATCAGCCCCAGCATTTT.

The V gene is TRBV9, the J gene TRBJ2-1; TRBD2 is a possible D gene (6 bases). Germline values: CDR1 SGDLS, CDR2 YYNGEE. The V end lost 6 bases, the J end lost 5 bases, and 12 bases lay between the germline ends. CDR3 length: 13 amino acids. The CDR3 is CASTGAGNNEQFF. CDR3 nucleotides: TGTGCCAGCACCGGGGCGGGAAACAATGAGCAGTTCTTC.